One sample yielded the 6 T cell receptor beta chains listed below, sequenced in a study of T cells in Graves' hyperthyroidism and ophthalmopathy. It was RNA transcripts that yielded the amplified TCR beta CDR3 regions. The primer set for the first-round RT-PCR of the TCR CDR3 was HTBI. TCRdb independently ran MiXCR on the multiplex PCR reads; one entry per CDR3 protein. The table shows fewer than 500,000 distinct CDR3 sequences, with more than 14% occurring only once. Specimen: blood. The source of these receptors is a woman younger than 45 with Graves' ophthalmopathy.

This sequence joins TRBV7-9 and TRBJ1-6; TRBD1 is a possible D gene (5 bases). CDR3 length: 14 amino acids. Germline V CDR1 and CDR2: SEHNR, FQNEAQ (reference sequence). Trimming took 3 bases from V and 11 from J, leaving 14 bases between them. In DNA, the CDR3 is TGTGCCAGCAGCTTCGGGCAGGGCATGACACCCCTCCACTTT. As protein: CASSFGQGMTPLHF.

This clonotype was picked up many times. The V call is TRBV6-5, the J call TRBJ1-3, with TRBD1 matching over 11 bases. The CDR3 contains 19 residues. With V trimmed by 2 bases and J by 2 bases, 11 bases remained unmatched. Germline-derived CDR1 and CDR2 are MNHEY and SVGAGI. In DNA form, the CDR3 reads TGTGCCAGCAGTTACGGTTCGAGGACAGGGGGCGCGCCTGGAAACACCATATATTTT. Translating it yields CASSYGSRTGGAPGNTIYF.

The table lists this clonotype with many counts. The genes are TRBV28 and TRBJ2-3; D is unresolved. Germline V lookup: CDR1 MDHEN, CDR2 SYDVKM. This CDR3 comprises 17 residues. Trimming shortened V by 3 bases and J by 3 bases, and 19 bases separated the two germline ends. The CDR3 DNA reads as TGTGCCAGCAGTTTTGACCCCGCCCAGGATAAAACAGATACGCAGTATTTT. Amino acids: CASSFDPAQDKTDTQYF.

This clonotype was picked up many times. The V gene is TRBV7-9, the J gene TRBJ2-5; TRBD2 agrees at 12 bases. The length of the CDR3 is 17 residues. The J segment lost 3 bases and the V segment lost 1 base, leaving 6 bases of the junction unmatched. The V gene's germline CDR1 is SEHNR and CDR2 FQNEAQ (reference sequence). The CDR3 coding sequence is TGTGCCAGCAGCTTAGGTGGACTAGCGGGGCAGAAAGAGACCCAGTACTTC. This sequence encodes CASSLGGLAGQKETQYF.

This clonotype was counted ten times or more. This CDR3 reads CASSLVTGYNTEAFF. For the CDR3, the DNA is TGTGCCAGCAGCTTGGTTACAGGCTACAACACTGAAGCTTTCTTT. V and J are TRBV5-6 and TRBJ1-1, with D maybe TRBD1 (5 bases). V was clipped by 0 bases and J by 2 bases, with 11 bases between them. The CDR3 extends over 15 amino acids. Germline assignment: CDR1 SGHDT and CDR2 YYEEEE.

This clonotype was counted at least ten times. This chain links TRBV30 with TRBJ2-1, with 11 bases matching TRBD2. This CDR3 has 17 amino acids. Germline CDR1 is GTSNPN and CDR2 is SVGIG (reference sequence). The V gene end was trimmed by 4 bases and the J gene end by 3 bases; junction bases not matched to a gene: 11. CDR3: CAWKWLAGGSVYNEQFF. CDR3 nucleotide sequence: TGTGCCTGGAAGTGGCTAGCGGGGGGCAGTGTCTACAATGAGCAGTTCTTC.